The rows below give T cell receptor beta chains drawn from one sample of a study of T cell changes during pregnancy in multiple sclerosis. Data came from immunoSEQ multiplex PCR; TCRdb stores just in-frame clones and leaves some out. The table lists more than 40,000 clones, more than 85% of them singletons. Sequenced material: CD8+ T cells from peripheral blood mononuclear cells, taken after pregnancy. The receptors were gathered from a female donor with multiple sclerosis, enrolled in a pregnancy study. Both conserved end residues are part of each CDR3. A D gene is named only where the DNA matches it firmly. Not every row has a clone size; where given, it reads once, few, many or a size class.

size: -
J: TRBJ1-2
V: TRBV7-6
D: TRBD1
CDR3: CASSSTDRAGGYTF
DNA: TGTGCCAGCAGCTCCACCGACAGGGCCGGGGGCTACACCTTC

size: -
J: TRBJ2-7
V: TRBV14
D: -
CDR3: CASSQVRPGAYEQYF
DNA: TGTGCCAGCAGCCAAGTGCGGCCAGGGGCCTACGAGCAGTACTTC

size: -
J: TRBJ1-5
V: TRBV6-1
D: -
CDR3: CASSLGQLGDQPQHF
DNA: TGTGCCAGCAGTCTTGGACAGTTGGGGGATCAGCCCCAGCATTTT

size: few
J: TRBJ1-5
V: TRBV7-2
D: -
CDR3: CASSLGLDQPQHF
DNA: TGTGCCAGCAGCTTAGGACTCGATCAGCCCCAGCATTTT

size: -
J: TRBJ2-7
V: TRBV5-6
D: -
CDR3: CASSSVTTRDEQYF
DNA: TGTGCCAGCAGCTCCGTAACTACCCGAGACGAGCAGTACTTC

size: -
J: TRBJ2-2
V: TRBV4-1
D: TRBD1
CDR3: CASSQVRGTGRFDTGELFF
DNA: TGCGCCAGCAGCCAAGTCAGGGGGACAGGGCGATTTGACACCGGGGAGCTGTTTTTT

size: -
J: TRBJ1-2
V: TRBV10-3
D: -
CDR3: CAISEIDNYGYTF
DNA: TGTGCCATCAGTGAGATAGATAACTATGGCTACACCTTC

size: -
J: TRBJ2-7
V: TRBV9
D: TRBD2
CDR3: CASSVGGGTAYEQYF
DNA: TGTGCCAGCAGCGTAGGGGGAGGGACTGCCTACGAGCAGTACTTC

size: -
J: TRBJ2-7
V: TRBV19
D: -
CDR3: CATQTGGDYEQYF
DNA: TGTGCCACTCAAACAGGGGGGGACTACGAGCAGTACTTC

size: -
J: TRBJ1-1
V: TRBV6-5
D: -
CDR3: CASSHGQMNTEAFF
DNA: TGTGCCAGCAGCCACGGACAGATGAACACTGAAGCTTTCTTT

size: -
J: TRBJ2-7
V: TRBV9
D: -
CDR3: CASSADLSGLPYEQYF
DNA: TGTGCCAGCAGCGCAGACCTCTCCGGACTTCCCTACGAGCAGTACTTC

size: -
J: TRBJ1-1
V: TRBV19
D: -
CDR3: CASSIARATEAFF
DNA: TGTGCCAGTAGTATAGCCAGGGCCACTGAAGCTTTCTTT

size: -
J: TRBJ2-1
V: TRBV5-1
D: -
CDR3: CASSEGLRSSYNEQFF
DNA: TGCGCCAGCAGCGAGGGACTCCGAAGCTCCTACAATGAGCAGTTCTTC

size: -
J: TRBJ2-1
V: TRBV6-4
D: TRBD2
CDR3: CASSDWTSGEVYEQFF
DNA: TGTGCCAGCAGTGACTGGACTAGCGGGGAGGTCTATGAGCAGTTCTTC

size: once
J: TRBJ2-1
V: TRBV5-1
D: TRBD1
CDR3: CASSLQGDEQFF
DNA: TGCGCCAGCAGCTTACAGGGGGATGAGCAGTTCTTC

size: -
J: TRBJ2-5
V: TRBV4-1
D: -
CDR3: CASSLPGTFQETQYF
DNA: TGCGCCAGCAGCCTCCCTGGGACATTCCAAGAGACCCAGTACTTC

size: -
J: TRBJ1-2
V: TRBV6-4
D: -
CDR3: CASTIKWGLNYGYTF
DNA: TGTGCCAGCACTATAAAGTGGGGACTAAACTATGGCTACACCTTC

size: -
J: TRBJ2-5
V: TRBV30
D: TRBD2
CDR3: CAWSFLAGSETQYF
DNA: TGTGCCTGGTCCTTCCTAGCGGGATCTGAGACCCAGTACTTC

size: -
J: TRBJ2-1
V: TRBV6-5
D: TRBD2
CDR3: CASSYSSSGRNEQFF
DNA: TGTGCCAGCAGTTACTCGTCAAGCGGGAGGAATGAGCAGTTCTTC

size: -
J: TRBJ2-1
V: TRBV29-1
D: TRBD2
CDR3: CSVAGTSGSSEQFF
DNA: TGCAGCGTCGCCGGGACTAGCGGGAGTAGTGAGCAGTTCTTC

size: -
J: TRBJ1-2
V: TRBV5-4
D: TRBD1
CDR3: CASSPGQGYGYTF
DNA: TGTGCCAGCAGCCCGGGACAGGGCTATGGCTACACCTTC

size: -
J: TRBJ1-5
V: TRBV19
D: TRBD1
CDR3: CASKFQGVQPQHF
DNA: TGTGCCAGTAAGTTCCAGGGGGTACAGCCCCAGCATTTT

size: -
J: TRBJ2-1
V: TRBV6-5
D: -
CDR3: CASSYGRDNEQFF
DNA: TGTGCCAGCAGTTACGGCAGGGACAATGAGCAGTTCTTC

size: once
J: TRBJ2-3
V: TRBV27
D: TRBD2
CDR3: CASCYTSGRPYF
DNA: TGTGCCAGTTGCTACACTAGCGGAAGGCCGTATTTT

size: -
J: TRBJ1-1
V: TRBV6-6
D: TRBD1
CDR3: CASSIPGTEKTEAFF
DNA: TGTGCCAGCAGTATCCCCGGGACAGAAAAAACTGAAGCTTTCTTT

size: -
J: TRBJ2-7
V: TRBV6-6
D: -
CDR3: CASSYSGTYEQYF
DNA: TGTGCCAGCAGTTACTCGGGCACCTACGAGCAGTACTTC

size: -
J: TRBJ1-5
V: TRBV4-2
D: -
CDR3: CASSQGAGVSSNQPQHF
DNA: TGTGCCAGCAGCCAAGGGGCAGGGGTATCGAGCAATCAGCCCCAGCATTTT

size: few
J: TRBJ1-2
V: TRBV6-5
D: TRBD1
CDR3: CASSPGGGSYGYTF
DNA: TGTGCCAGCAGCCCTGGAGGGGGCTCCTATGGCTACACCTTC

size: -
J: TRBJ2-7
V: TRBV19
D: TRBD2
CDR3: CASSIVPGGYEQYF
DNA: TGTGCCAGTAGTATAGTCCCGGGGGGCTACGAGCAGTACTTC

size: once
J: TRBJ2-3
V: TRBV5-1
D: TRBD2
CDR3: CASSLGLGSGRTDTQYF
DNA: TGCGCCAGCAGCTTGGGGTTGGGTAGCGGGAGGACAGATACGCAGTATTTT

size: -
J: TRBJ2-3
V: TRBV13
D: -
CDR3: CASSQYKLPDTQYF
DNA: TGTGCCAGCAGCCAATATAAACTTCCGGATACGCAGTATTTT

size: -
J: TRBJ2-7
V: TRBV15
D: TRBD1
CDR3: CATSSMIGQGYEQYF
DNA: TGTGCCACCAGCAGCATGATCGGACAGGGTTACGAGCAGTACTTC

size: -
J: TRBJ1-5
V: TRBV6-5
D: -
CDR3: CASSSQRGAGDQPQHF
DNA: TGTGCCAGCAGTTCCCAGCGGGGCGCAGGAGATCAGCCCCAGCATTTT

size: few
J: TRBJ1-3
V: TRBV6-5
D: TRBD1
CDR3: CATSLRGYGGNTIYF
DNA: TGTGCCACATCACTCAGGGGGTACGGCGGAAACACCATATATTTT

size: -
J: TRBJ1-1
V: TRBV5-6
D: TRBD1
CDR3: CASSKGTGVNTEAFF
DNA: TGTGCCAGCAGCAAGGGGACAGGGGTGAACACTGAAGCTTTCTTT

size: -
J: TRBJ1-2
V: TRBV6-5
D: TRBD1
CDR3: CASSPGQGSYGYTF
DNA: TGTGCCAGCAGTCCAGGACAGGGTTCATATGGCTACACCTTT

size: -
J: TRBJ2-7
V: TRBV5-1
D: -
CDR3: CASRLARGPYEQYF
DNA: TGCGCCAGCAGGCTGGCCAGGGGACCCTACGAGCAGTACTTC

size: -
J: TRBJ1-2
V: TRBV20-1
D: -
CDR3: CSASDLGGYTF
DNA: TGCAGTGCTAGCGACCTCGGGGGCTACACCTTC

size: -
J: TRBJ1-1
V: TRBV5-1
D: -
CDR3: CASSLAAGTEAFF
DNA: TGCGCCAGCAGCTTGGCGGCGGGAACTGAAGCTTTCTTT

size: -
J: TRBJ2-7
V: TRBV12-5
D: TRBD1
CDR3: CASGLGDRGLEQYF
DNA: TGTGCTAGTGGTTTGGGGGACAGGGGGCTCGAGCAGTACTTC

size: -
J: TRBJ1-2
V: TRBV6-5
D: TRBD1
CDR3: CASSYSGTGKGYTF
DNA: TGTGCCAGCAGTTACTCGGGGACAGGGAAGGGCTACACCTTC